This T cell receptor beta chain was captured by sequencing in a study of blood T cells in healthy people across ages. A second PCR, run for roughly 7 to 12 cycles, used a sample-barcoded 5' primer plus a J-beta primer mix. TCRdb redid the calling of the 5' RACE reads with MiXCR, one entry per CDR3 protein. The repertoire holds hundreds of thousands of distinct CDR3 sequences, with about 30% as singletons. In regard to this clonotype: A clone one base away is much larger, so this may be a read error.

The sequence was obtained from a woman of 80 years or more in good health. What was sequenced was blood.

This CDR3 is CASNPGTGYRNEQFF. CDR3 DNA sequence: TGTGCCAGCAATCCTGGGACAGGGTATCGTAATGAGCAGTTCTTC. The rearrangement joins TRBV12-3 or TRBV12-4 to TRBJ2-1, with 9 positions matching TRBD1. This CDR3 has 15 amino acids. The J segment lost 7 bases and the V segment lost 7 bases, leaving 11 bases of the junction unmatched.